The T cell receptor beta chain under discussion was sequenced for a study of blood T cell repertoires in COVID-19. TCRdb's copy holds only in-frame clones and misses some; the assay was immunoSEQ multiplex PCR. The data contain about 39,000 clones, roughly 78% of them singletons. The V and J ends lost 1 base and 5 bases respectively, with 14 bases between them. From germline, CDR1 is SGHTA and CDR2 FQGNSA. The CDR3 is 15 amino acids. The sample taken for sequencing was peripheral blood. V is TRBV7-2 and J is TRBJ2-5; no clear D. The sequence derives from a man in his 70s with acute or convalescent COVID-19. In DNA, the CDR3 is TGTGCCAGCAGCTTAGTCGGCAACACCAGGGAGACCCAGTACTTC. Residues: CASSLVGNTRETQYF. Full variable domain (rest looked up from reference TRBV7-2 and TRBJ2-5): GAGVSQSPSNKVTEKGKDVELRCDPISGHTALYWYRQSLGQGLEFLIYFQGNSAPDKSGLPSDRFSAERTGGSVSTLTIQRTQQEDSAVYLCASSLVGNTRETQYFGPGTRLLVL.